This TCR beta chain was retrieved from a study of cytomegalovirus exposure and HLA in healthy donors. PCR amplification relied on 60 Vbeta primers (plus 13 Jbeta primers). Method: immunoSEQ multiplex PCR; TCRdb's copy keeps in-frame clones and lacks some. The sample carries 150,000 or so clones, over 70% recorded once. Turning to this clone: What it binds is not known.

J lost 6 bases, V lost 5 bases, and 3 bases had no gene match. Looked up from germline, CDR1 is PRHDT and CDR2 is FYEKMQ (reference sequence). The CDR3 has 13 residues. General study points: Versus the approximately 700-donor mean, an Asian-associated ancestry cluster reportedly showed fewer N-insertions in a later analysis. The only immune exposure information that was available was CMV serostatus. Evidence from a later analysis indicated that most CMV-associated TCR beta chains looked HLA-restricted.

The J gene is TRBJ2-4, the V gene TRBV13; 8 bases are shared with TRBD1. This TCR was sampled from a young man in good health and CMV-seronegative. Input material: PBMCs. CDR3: CASSPTGGNIQYF. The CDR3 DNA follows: TGTGCCAGCAGCCCCACAGGGGGAAACATTCAGTACTTC.